The rows below give T cell receptor beta chains drawn from one sample of a study of CD8+ T cells in alopecia areata. Measured with immunoSEQ multiplex PCR; TCRdb has only the in-frame clones, and not every one. The data contain over 15,000 clones, 60% of them singletons. The sample was skin. The receptors were gathered from a human donor with alopecia areata. Both conserved end residues are part of each CDR3. A D gene is named only where the DNA matches it firmly. For some rows the clone size is stated as once, few or many, or as a class when expanded; others skip it.

d_call,j_call,v_call,clone_size,cdr3_aa,cdr3_nt
TRBD1,TRBJ2-7,TRBV27,-,CASSLGQTAYEQYF,TGTGCCAGCAGTTTGGGACAGACCGCCTACGAGCAGTACTTC
-,TRBJ2-7,TRBV10-3,-,CATSLDRSYEQYF,TGTGCCACAAGCCTAGACCGCTCCTACGAGCAGTACTTC
-,TRBJ2-7,TRBV10-3,-,CATQGGLYEQYF,TGTGCCACCCAGGGGGGCCTCTACGAGCAGTACTTC
-,TRBJ2-5,TRBV2,-,CASSQEALQETQYF,TGTGCCAGCAGTCAGGAGGCCTTACAAGAGACCCAGTACTTC
-,TRBJ2-1,TRBV5-1,-,CASSLGRVERSYNEQFF,TGCGCCAGCAGCTTGGGAAGGGTCGAAAGGTCCTACAATGAGCAGTTCTTC
TRBD1,TRBJ1-1,TRBV5-1,few,CASSLGAGGTEAFF,TGCGCCAGCAGCTTGGGGGCAGGGGGTACTGAAGCTTTCTTT
TRBD1,TRBJ1-2,TRBV19,-,CASSIGQVYGYTF,TGTGCCAGTAGTATCGGACAGGTATATGGCTACACCTTC
TRBD1,TRBJ1-2,TRBV7-9,-,CASSHPSGTGSNYGYTF,TGTGCCAGCAGCCACCCGTCCGGGACAGGGTCTAACTATGGCTACACCTTC
-,TRBJ2-5,TRBV7-7,-,CASSLGAEETQYF,TGTGCTAGCAGCTTAGGAGCGGAAGAGACCCAGTACTTC
-,TRBJ2-1,TRBV4-1,medium-sized,CASSQVDLISYNEQFF,TGCGCCAGCAGCCAAGTCGATTTAATATCCTACAATGAGCAGTTCTTC
TRBD1,TRBJ2-5,TRBV7-2,few,CASSPADRGVQETQYF,TGTGCCAGCAGCCCAGCGGACAGGGGGGTCCAAGAGACCCAGTACTTC
-,TRBJ1-1,TRBV10-3,few,CATMRSMNTEAFF,TGTGCCACCATGCGGAGCATGAACACTGAAGCTTTCTTT
-,TRBJ2-3,TRBV7-2,-,CASSFYQSTDTQYF,TGTGCCAGCAGCTTTTACCAGAGCACAGATACGCAGTATTTT
TRBD2,TRBJ2-3,TRBV10-2,-,CAASSGSSTDTQYF,TGCGCCGCCTCTAGCGGGAGTTCCACAGATACGCAGTATTTT
-,TRBJ1-1,TRBV27,few,CASSLAENTEAFF,TGTGCCAGCAGTTTAGCGGAGAACACTGAAGCTTTCTTT
TRBD2,TRBJ2-7,TRBV10-3,few,CAISYGTSGTYEQYF,TGTGCCATCAGTTACGGGACTAGCGGCACCTACGAGCAGTACTTC
TRBD1,TRBJ1-1,TRBV7-9,-,CASSPSRMTGSFF,TGTGCCAGCAGCCCCAGCCGCATGACAGGGAGCTTCTTT
TRBD1,TRBJ1-2,TRBV27,-,CASRGQGSYGYTF,TGTGCCAGCAGGGGACAGGGTTCTTATGGCTACACCTTC
TRBD2,TRBJ2-3,TRBV7-9,-,CASIFHTSGGTDTQYF,TGTGCCAGCATCTTTCACACTAGCGGGGGCACAGATACGCAGTATTTT
TRBD1,TRBJ1-2,TRBV10-3,-,CAISPWTGVAYGYTF,TGTGCCATCAGTCCATGGACAGGGGTAGCCTATGGCTACACCTTC
TRBD1,TRBJ1-1,TRBV10-3,-,CAIKGQGVGRNTEAFF,TGTGCCATCAAGGGACAGGGGGTCGGTCGGAACACTGAAGCTTTCTTT
-,TRBJ1-1,TRBV28,few,CASSLLPLAAFF,TGTGCCAGCAGTTTATTACCACTGGCAGCTTTCTTT
TRBD1,TRBJ2-2,TRBV19,once,CASGYGTGFTGELFF,TGTGCCAGTGGTTACGGGACAGGGTTTACCGGGGAGCTGTTTTTT
-,TRBJ2-2,TRBV28,-,CASSSDGSNTGELFF,TGTGCCAGCAGTTCGGACGGCTCGAACACCGGGGAGCTGTTTTTT
TRBD2,TRBJ2-1,TRBV7-9,-,CASSLVSGRGNEQFF,TGTGCCAGCAGCTTGGTTAGCGGGAGGGGCAATGAGCAGTTCTTC
TRBD1,TRBJ1-5,TRBV28,-,CASSPTTGNFNQPQHF,TGTGCCAGCAGTCCAACGACAGGGAACTTTAATCAGCCCCAGCATTTT
TRBD2,TRBJ2-1,TRBV7-3,-,CASSSSSGSVEQFF,TGTGCCAGCAGCTCCTCTAGCGGGAGTGTTGAGCAGTTCTTC
-,TRBJ2-7,TRBV6-8,-,CASSYSWVWGVRDEQYF,TGTGCCAGCAGTTACTCGTGGGTATGGGGGGTTCGCGACGAGCAGTACTTC
TRBD1,TRBJ2-1,TRBV6-1,-,CASKGQGAYNEQFF,TGTGCCAGCAAAGGACAGGGGGCCTACAATGAGCAGTTCTTC
-,TRBJ1-2,TRBV30,-,CAWSGTVAGYTF,TGTGCCTGGAGTGGGACAGTGGCCGGCTACACCTTC
TRBD1,TRBJ1-5,TRBV28,-,CASRGTGGHWQHF,TGTGCCAGCAGAGGGACAGGGGGCCATTGGCAGCATTTT
-,TRBJ2-1,TRBV4-1,-,CASSQARGNEQFF,TGCGCCAGCAGCCAAGCGAGAGGGAATGAGCAGTTCTTC
-,TRBJ2-2,TRBV28,few,CASSLHGFGELFF,TGTGCCAGCAGTTTGCATGGGTTCGGGGAGCTGTTTTTT
-,TRBJ2-1,TRBV18,few,CASSPLNTPLLEDYNEQFF,TGTGCCAGCTCACCACTTAACACCCCTTTACTTGAGGACTACAATGAGCAGTTCTTC
-,TRBJ1-2,TRBV6-5,once,CASSYSEAVYGYTF,TGTGCCAGCAGTTACTCGGAGGCAGTGTATGGCTACACCTTC
TRBD2,TRBJ2-7,TRBV5-1,-,CASSPDPGLAGEQYF,TGCGCCAGCAGCCCGGATCCGGGACTAGCCGGCGAGCAGTACTTC
-,TRBJ1-2,TRBV27,-,CASSSRWGAYYGYTF,TGTGCCAGCAGTTCCCGATGGGGGGCGTACTATGGCTACACCTTC
-,TRBJ2-3,TRBV5-1,-,CASSQGTFVDTQYF,TGCGCCAGCAGCCAGGGCACGTTTGTGGATACGCAGTATTTT
-,TRBJ1-3,TRBV2,-,CASRLGVNTIYF,TGTGCCAGCAGACTCGGAGTAAACACCATATATTTT
TRBD2,TRBJ2-1,TRBV7-6,once,CASSIAGAGHNEQFF,TGTGCCAGCAGTATAGCGGGAGCCGGCCACAATGAGCAGTTCTTC
TRBD2,TRBJ2-2,TRBV2,-,CASRRELVGELFF,TGTGCCAGCAGGCGGGAGCTTGTCGGGGAGCTGTTTTTT
TRBD2,TRBJ2-3,TRBV19,-,CASSITAGAGDTQYF,TGTGCCAGTAGTATTACAGCGGGAGCTGGTGATACGCAGTATTTT
-,TRBJ2-7,TRBV4-3,-,CASSQESGAVTREQYF,TGCGCCAGCAGCCAAGAATCAGGCGCTGTAACCCGCGAGCAGTACTTC
-,TRBJ2-5,TRBV7-6,-,CASSLGLRETQYF,TGTGCCAGCAGCTTAGGGTTGAGAGAGACCCAGTACTTC
TRBD2,TRBJ2-1,TRBV4-1,many,CASSPRWGGRGNEQFF,TGCGCCAGCAGCCCGAGGTGGGGGGGGAGAGGCAATGAGCAGTTCTTC
-,TRBJ2-5,TRBV29-1,-,CSVVSGAETQYF,TGCAGCGTTGTTTCTGGGGCAGAGACCCAGTACTTC
-,TRBJ2-1,TRBV6-6,-,CASSYGAGRVNEQFF,TGTGCCAGCAGTTACGGGGCAGGGCGGGTCAATGAGCAGTTCTTC
-,TRBJ2-2,TRBV7-2,-,CASSLVLYTGELFF,TGTGCCAGCAGCTTAGTACTGTACACCGGGGAGCTGTTTTTT
-,TRBJ2-7,TRBV28,-,CASSSGTFSYEQYF,TGTGCCAGCAGCTCCGGGACCTTCTCCTACGAGCAGTACTTC
TRBD2,TRBJ2-2,TRBV27,few,CASSLSGRVTGELFF,TGTGCCAGCAGTTTAAGTGGGAGGGTCACCGGGGAGCTGTTTTTT